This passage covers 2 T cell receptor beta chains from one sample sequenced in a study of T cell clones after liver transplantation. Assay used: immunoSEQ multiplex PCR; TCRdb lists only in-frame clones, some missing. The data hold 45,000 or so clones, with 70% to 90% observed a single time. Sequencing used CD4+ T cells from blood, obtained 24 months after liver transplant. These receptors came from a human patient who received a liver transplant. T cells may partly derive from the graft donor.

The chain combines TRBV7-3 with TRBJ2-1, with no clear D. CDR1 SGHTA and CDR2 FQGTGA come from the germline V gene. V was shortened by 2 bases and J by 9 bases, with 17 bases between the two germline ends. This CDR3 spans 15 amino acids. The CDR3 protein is CASSLAAGPASEQFF. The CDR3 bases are TGTGCCAGCAGCTTAGCAGCCGGGCCTGCAAGTGAGCAGTTCTTC.

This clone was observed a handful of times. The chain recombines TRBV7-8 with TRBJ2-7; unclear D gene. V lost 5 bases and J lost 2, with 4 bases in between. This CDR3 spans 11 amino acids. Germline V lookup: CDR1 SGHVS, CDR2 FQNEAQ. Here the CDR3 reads CASSPAYEQYF. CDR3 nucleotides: TGTGCCAGCAGCCCCGCCTACGAGCAGTACTTC. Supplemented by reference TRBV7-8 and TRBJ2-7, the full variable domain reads GAGVSQSPRYKVAKRGQDVALRCDPISGHVSLFWYQQALGQGPEFLTYFQNEAQLDKSGLPSDRFFAERPEGSVSTLKIQRTQQEDSAVYLCASSPAYEQYFGPGTRLTVT.